This T cell receptor beta chain derives from a study of T cell responses to AZD1222 COVID-19 vaccine. Notes on this clone: Its antigen is not known.

Sequencing used immunoSEQ multiplex PCR; TCRdb keeps in-frame clones, though not all of them. The sample carries approximately 140,000 clones, about nine tenths recorded once. Overall study findings and caveats: Scientists sampled the repertoires only once the peak T cell response had passed. Females outnumbered males among donors, who were mostly white British; clonal diversity was possibly underestimated.

The germline CDR1 and CDR2 sequences are SEHNR and FQNEAQ (reference sequence). V was shortened by 3 bases and J by 1 base, with 9 bases between the two germline ends. The CDR3 extends over 14 amino acids. The chain links TRBV7-9 to TRBJ1-1, with D uncertain. Sequencing was performed on peripheral blood, taken 28 days after the second AZD1222 dose. This TCR was recovered from an adult who received the AZD1222 COVID-19 vaccine. CDR3 loop: CASSFLAENTEAFF. The DNA of the CDR3 is TGTGCCAGCAGCTTTCTCGCCGAGAACACTGAAGCTTTCTTT.